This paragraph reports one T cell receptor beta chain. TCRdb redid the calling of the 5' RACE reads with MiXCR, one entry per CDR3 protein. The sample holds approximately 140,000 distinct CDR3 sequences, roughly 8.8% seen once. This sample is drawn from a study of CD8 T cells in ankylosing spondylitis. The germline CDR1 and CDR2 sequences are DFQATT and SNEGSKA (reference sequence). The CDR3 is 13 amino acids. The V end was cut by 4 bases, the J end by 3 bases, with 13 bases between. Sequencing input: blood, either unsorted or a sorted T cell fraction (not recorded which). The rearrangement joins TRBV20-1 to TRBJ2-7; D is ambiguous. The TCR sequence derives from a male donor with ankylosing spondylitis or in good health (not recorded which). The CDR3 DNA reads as TGCAGTGCTACCCAAAAGAGGTACTACGAGCAGTACTTC. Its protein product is CSATQKRYYEQYF.